Below are 27 T cell receptor beta chains sequenced from a single sample in a study of CD8 T cells in Susac syndrome. RNA amounts of roughly 0.45 to 1 ug underwent reverse transcription with random hexamers. TCRdb redid the calling of the immunoSEQ multiplex PCR reads with MiXCR, one entry per CDR3 protein. Of approximately 94,000 distinct CDR3 sequences listed, approximately 95% are singletons. Sequencing was done on a sample of CD8+ T cells from PBMCs. These receptors came from a human donor with Susac syndrome.

Only one count was recorded for this clonotype. The chain links TRBV20-1 to TRBJ2-7, with 7 bases fitting TRBD1. The trim removed 6 bases at V and 6 bases at J, leaving 11 bases unmatched. Germline V gives CDR1 DFQATT, CDR2 SNEGSKA (reference sequence). This CDR3 has 13 residues. CDR3 bases: TGCAGTGCCCCACAGGGGCCTTCTCGCGAGCAGTACTTC. Its protein product is CSAPQGPSREQYF.

The V gene is TRBV7-2, the J gene TRBJ1-2; D remains unclear. Trimming removed 5 bases at V and 5 bases at J, with 18 bases between. The length of the CDR3 is 15 residues. Germline CDR1 and CDR2: SGHTA and FQGNSA. This CDR3 is CASSPRRGRPYGYTF. The CDR3 region has the DNA TGTGCCAGCAGCCCCCGGCGCGGAAGACCATATGGCTACACCTTC. The whole variable domain, filled in from reference TRBV7-2 and TRBJ1-2, reads GAGVSQSPSNKVTEKGKDVELRCDPISGHTALYWYRQSLGQGLEFLIYFQGNSAPDKSGLPSDRFSAERTGGSVSTLTIQRTQQEDSAVYLCASSPRRGRPYGYTFGSGTRLTVV.

The J gene is TRBJ1-2, the V gene TRBV5-1; no firm D call. V lost 6 bases and J lost 5, with 17 bases in between. Germline V gene lookup returns CDR1 SGHRS and CDR2 YFSETQ. The CDR3 consists of 14 residues. The CDR3 DNA sequence: TGCGCCAGCACCCTAGACGACACGGAGTATGGCTACACCTTC. It translates to CASTLDDTEYGYTF.

This chain joins TRBV9 and TRBJ1-1; a possible D gene is TRBD1 (6 bases). The CDR3 has 15 residues. Germline V gives CDR1 SGDLS, CDR2 YYNGEE. The V end lost 2 bases, the J end lost 6 bases, and 17 bases lay between the germline ends. CDR3 residues: CASSVITGLGAEAFF. The CDR3 nucleotides read TGTGCCAGCAGCGTTATTACAGGGCTGGGGGCTGAAGCTTTCTTT.

The chain joins TRBV5-6 to TRBJ1-1; unclear D gene. Trimming took off 1 base at V and 2 bases at J, with 12 bases between the two ends. CDR1 is SGHDT and CDR2 is YYEEEE in the germline V gene. CDR3 size: 15 residues. The DNA for the CDR3 is TGTGCCAGCAGCTTGAGTCGAGTGGGCAACACTGAAGCTTTCTTT. This translates into CASSLSRVGNTEAFF.

V and J are TRBV29-1 and TRBJ1-2; the D is unclear. CDR3 length: 13 residues. The germline V gene encodes CDR1 SQVTM and CDR2 ANQGSEA. Trimming removed 0 bases at V and 5 bases at J, with 10 bases between. This chain's CDR3 is CSVEDLESYGYTF. The CDR3 DNA reads TGCAGCGTTGAAGATCTAGAATCTTATGGCTACACCTTC.

The V and J genes are TRBV9 and TRBJ2-7; 7 bases are a match to TRBD1. The germline V gene has CDR1 SGDLS and CDR2 YYNGEE. The CDR3 contains 15 residues. Trimming took 3 bases from V and 3 from J; bases not matched to a gene: 9. CDR3 protein: CASSAAGTERYEQYF. The DNA of the CDR3 is TGTGCCAGCAGCGCGGCCGGGACAGAGCGCTACGAGCAGTACTTC. Full variable domain (remainder filled in from reference TRBV9 and TRBJ2-7): DSGVTQTPKHLITATGQRVTLRCSPRSGDLSVYWYQQSLDQGLQFLIQYYNGEERAKGNILERFSAQQFPDLHSELNLSSLELGDSALYFCASSAAGTERYEQYFGPGTRLTVT.

This clonotype was counted only a few times. The rearrangement joins TRBV3-1 to TRBJ2-7; D is perhaps TRBD1 (6 bases). The CDR3 sequence is 15 residues long. The germline V gene encodes CDR1 LGHDT and CDR2 YNNKEL (reference sequence). Trimming left V 4 bases short and J 3 bases short, with 16 bases between. The CDR3 DNA follows: TGTGCCAGCAGCCCACAGGGTATGAAAAGCTACGAGCAGTACTTC. Residues: CASSPQGMKSYEQYF.

The V call is TRBV12-5, the J call TRBJ2-2; D may be TRBD1 or TRBD2 (6 bases each). The CDR3 has 15 amino acids. The ends were cut back, 2 bases at V and 5 bases at J, with 12 bases in the middle. Germline values: CDR1 LGHNT, CDR2 FRNRAP. The CDR3 protein is CASGLSGAGTGELFF. The CDR3 DNA reads as TGTGCTAGTGGTTTGTCAGGGGCGGGGACCGGGGAGCTGTTTTTT.

This clonotype was found once. The chain is built from TRBV14 and TRBJ2-7, with D unclear. Germline-derived CDR1 and CDR2 are SGHDN and FVKESK. The CDR3 has 12 residues. Trimming cost V 0 bases and J 7 bases, with 7 bases left between them. For the CDR3, the DNA is TGTGCCAGCAGCCAAGATTCCCTGGAGCAGTACTTC. Translating gives CASSQDSLEQYF.

The chain joins TRBV9 to TRBJ2-3; D is unresolved. The germline V gene has CDR1 SGDLS and CDR2 YYNGEE. V was shortened by 2 bases and J by 1 base, with 5 bases between the two germline ends. The CDR3 sequence is 13 residues long. The CDR3 is CASSVQGTDTQYF. As DNA, the CDR3 is TGTGCCAGCAGCGTGCAGGGCACAGATACGCAGTATTTT.

This rearrangement joins TRBV6-5 to TRBJ1-2; the D gene is possibly TRBD1 (5 bases). Trimming removed 4 bases at V and 2 bases at J, with 8 bases between. The germline V gene has CDR1 MNHEY and CDR2 SVGAGI. This CDR3 has 13 residues. CDR3 amino acids: CASSFGGNYGYTF. The CDR3 bases are TGTGCCAGCAGTTTTGGGGGGAACTATGGCTACACCTTC.

The chain employs TRBV7-2 and TRBJ2-5, with D hard to call. V was cut by 4 bases and J by 5 bases, with 17 bases left in between. The CDR3 is made up of 15 amino acids. From germline, CDR1 is SGHTA and CDR2 FQGNSA. CDR3 sequence reads: CASSSAVGSGETQYF. The DNA for the CDR3 is TGTGCCAGCAGCTCAGCCGTCGGATCCGGGGAGACCCAGTACTTC.

This chain uses TRBV20-1 with TRBJ1-1; D possibly corresponds to TRBD1 (5 bases). Germline CDR1 reads DFQATT; CDR2 reads SNEGSKA (reference sequence). This CDR3 comprises 18 residues. V was trimmed by 3 bases and J by 3 bases, leaving 26 bases between them. CDR3 region: CSARGWAQESEYDTEAFF. The DNA for the CDR3 is TGCAGTGCTAGGGGGTGGGCACAGGAGTCGGAGTACGACACTGAAGCTTTCTTT.

The gene calls are TRBV29-1 and TRBJ1-1, with D perhaps matching TRBD1 (5 bases). In germline, CDR1 is SQVTM, CDR2 ANQGSEA. The V gene lost 0 bases and the J gene lost 10 bases, with 12 bases spanning the gap. This CDR3 is built from 12 residues. The CDR3 loop is CSVEEGRGTAFF. The CDR3 DNA reads TGCAGCGTTGAAGAGGGGCGGGGGACAGCTTTCTTT.

This clonotype was picked up one time. The rearrangement links TRBV7-8 to TRBJ1-2, with D maybe TRBD1 (5 bases). Looked up from germline, CDR1 is SGHVS and CDR2 is FQNEAQ. V was cut by 1 base and J by 7 bases, with 13 bases left in between. This CDR3 contains 14 residues. CDR3 protein: CASSLEPGLAGYTF. CDR3 bases: TGTGCCAGCAGCTTAGAACCGGGACTGGCTGGCTACACCTTC.

The chain couples TRBV29-1 to TRBJ2-1, with a weak D call TRBD2 (5 bases). The V gene lost 6 bases and the J gene lost 5 bases, with 14 bases spanning the gap. There are 13 residues in the CDR3. The V gene's germline CDR1 is SQVTM and CDR2 ANQGSEA. CDR3 coding DNA: TGCAGCGTACTACTCGGACTTAACAATGAGCAGTTCTTC. Encoded protein: CSVLLGLNNEQFF.

V and J are TRBV12-3 or TRBV12-4 and TRBJ1-2; no clear D. The germline V and J ends were trimmed by 4 bases and 0 bases, with 12 bases remaining between them. The CDR3 runs to 15 residues. The chain's CDR3 is CASSYSEEANYGYTF. The CDR3 DNA is TGTGCCAGCAGTTACTCCGAGGAAGCTAACTATGGCTACACCTTC.

V usage is TRBV2 and J usage is TRBJ2-7, with a weak D call TRBD2 (5 bases). The V gene's germline CDR1 is SNHLY and CDR2 FYNNEI. CDR3 size: 12 residues. Trimming left V 7 bases short and J 12 bases short, with 19 bases between. The CDR3 loop is CASTLRASPLYF. CDR3 nucleotide sequence: TGTGCCAGCACCCTGCGGGCCAGCCCTTTGTACTTC.

The chain uses TRBV5-1 and TRBJ1-1; D call uncertain. The germline V gene has CDR1 SGHRS and CDR2 YFSETQ. The germline V and J ends were trimmed by 4 bases and 3 bases, with 13 bases remaining between them. The CDR3 consists of 14 residues. The CDR3 DNA follows: TGCGCCAGCAGCCTTCAGCTGGGGTACACTGAAGCTTTCTTT. Translated, it gives CASSLQLGYTEAFF. Complete variable domain (other parts from reference TRBV5-1 and TRBJ1-1): KAGVTQTPRYLIKTRGQQVTLSCSPISGHRSVSWYQQTPGQGLQFLFEYFSETQRNKGNFPGRFSGRQFSNSRSEMNVSTLELGDSALYLCASSLQLGYTEAFFGQGTRLTVV.

The J gene is TRBJ2-1, the V gene TRBV29-1; D unclear. V gave up 7 bases and J gave up 9 bases, with 13 bases separating them. The CDR3 extends over 11 amino acids. The germline gives CDR1 SQVTM, CDR2 ANQGSEA. CDR3 region: CSAPGPGEQFF. Here the CDR3 DNA reads TGCAGCGCCCCTGGGCCCGGTGAGCAGTTCTTC.

CDR3 region: CSDNNNYGYTF. The CDR3 DNA follows: TGCAGTGATAACAATAACTATGGCTACACCTTC. The chain carries TRBV20-1 and TRBJ1-2; D unresolved. The CDR3 consists of 11 residues. Germline lookup yields CDR1 DFQATT and CDR2 SNEGSKA (reference sequence). V was shortened by 7 bases and J by 1 base, with 7 bases between the two germline ends.

The chain has TRBV27 and TRBJ2-7; D is ambiguous. V lost 4 bases and J 3 bases, leaving 10 bases between the germline ends. The CDR3 spans 13 residues. Looked up from germline, CDR1 is MNHEY and CDR2 is SMNVEV (reference sequence). CDR3 DNA: TGTGCCAGCAGTTCGGCGAGTTACTACGAGCAGTACTTC. This translates into CASSSASYYEQYF.

This chain connects TRBV9 to TRBJ1-2; TRBD1 matches 9 bases. CDR1 is SGDLS, CDR2 YYNGEE, per germline. The CDR3 is made up of 15 amino acids. After removal of 3 bases from V and 5 bases from J, the junction contained 8 bases not matched to a gene. This CDR3 is CASSARQGEWYGYTF. The DNA of the CDR3 is TGTGCCAGCAGCGCGCGACAGGGGGAGTGGTATGGCTACACCTTC. The full variable domain, in which reference TRBV9 and TRBJ1-2 provide the parts outside the CDR3, is DSGVTQTPKHLITATGQRVTLRCSPRSGDLSVYWYQQSLDQGLQFLIQYYNGEERAKGNILERFSAQQFPDLHSELNLSSLELGDSALYFCASSARQGEWYGYTFGSGTRLTVV.

The gene calls are TRBV11-1 and TRBJ1-6, with D uncertain. CDR3 size: 14 residues. Trimming left V 5 bases short and J 7 bases short, with 12 bases between. CDR1 is SGHAT and CDR2 is FQDESV in the germline V gene (reference sequence). The CDR3 DNA reads TGTGCCAGCAGCCCCACCGATGGAAATTCACCCCTCCACTTT. Translating it yields CASSPTDGNSPLHF. The full variable domain, with the rest looked up from reference TRBV11-1 and TRBJ1-6, is EAEVAQSPRYKITEKSQAVAFWCDPISGHATLYWYRQILGQGPELLVQFQDESVVDDSQLPKDRFSAERLKGVDSTLKIQPAELGDSAMYLCASSPTDGNSPLHFGNGTRLTVT.

The rearrangement links TRBV5-1 to TRBJ2-5, with no clear D. The CDR3 length is 12 residues. The germline gives CDR1 SGHRS, CDR2 YFSETQ. V was clipped by 4 bases and J by 5 bases, with 9 bases between them. CDR3 region: CASSVHSETQYF. CDR3 coding DNA: TGCGCCAGCAGCGTTCATTCGGAGACCCAGTACTTC.

This chain uses TRBV4-1 with TRBJ2-3, with 7 bases matching TRBD1. Germline CDR1 and CDR2: MGHRA and YSYEKL. The CDR3 loop spans 17 amino acids. Trimming at V came to 4 bases and at J to 1 base, leaving 11 bases not matched to a gene. The CDR3 loop is CASSPQGVVLGTDTQYF. Here the CDR3 DNA reads TGCGCCAGCAGCCCGCAGGGGGTAGTTTTGGGCACAGATACGCAGTATTTT.